This TCR beta chain was sequenced during a study of shared clonotypes between healthy human individuals (dated by TCRdb to the early 2020s). For context, the study as a whole: The cohort comprised a couple of women and a few men aged 18 to 49 years. For each donor, CD4 naive and CD4 memory were each given three plates, CD8 naive was given two plates, and CD8 memory was given one plate. To estimate repertoire size and how much clonotypes are shared between individuals, the study performed deep sequencing of blood TCR repertoires from 4 to 6 healthy adults. To increase sequencing depth and limit assay-specific biases, TCR repertoire library preparation and sequencing were carried out by different laboratories using diverse techniques. Per donor, leukapheresis produced somewhere between about 0.85 and 8.9 billion PBMCs.

From the germline V gene, CDR1 is SNHLY and CDR2 is FYNNEI. V loses 3 bases, J loses 0 bases, and the germline ends lie 6 bases apart. Its CDR3 holds 14 amino acids, cysteine through phenylalanine. The read is trimmed to its CDR3 DNA, 42 bases read in frame from base 1. Remarks on this clone: The specificity of this receptor is unknown. No base quality values were provided; no much bigger clone lies one nucleotide off.

For the CD8 naive samples, CD45RO-negative cells were positively selected for CCR7, yielding a CD45RA+CCR7+ population from which TemRA cells were excluded. Donors were healthy HIV-negative adults with no recently reported acute infections or vaccinations. Every donor was a Caucasian adult living in Nashville, Tennessee, USA. Blood was obtained by leukapheresis, after which PBMCs were separated by Ficoll-Histopaque density gradient centrifugation and cryopreserved in liquid nitrogen vapor phase. Purity and quantity of every magnetically sorted T cell population were checked by analytical flow cytometry. Genomic DNA was isolated from every sorted fraction and measured by UV absorbance on a Nanodrop 2000c. Using the deep immunoSEQ assay, multiplex PCR amplified TCR CDR3 regions from genomic DNA. Extracted genomic DNA from each cell subset was spread evenly across all wells of several immunoSEQ 96-well plates, with each plate serving as a replicate. For sorted subsets, each replicate PCR was loaded with 200 ng genomic DNA, equivalent to 25,000 to 35,000 T cell genomes. Purified libraries were quantified with a Qubit 3.0 fluorometer, sized on a Bioanalyzer 2100, and re-quantified with the KAPA Library Quantification kit. A separate single-read 150-cycle Illumina NextSeq 550 flow cell was used to sequence each immunoSEQ 96-well plate. As for how the authors treated the data: The immunoSEQ output contained only junctional sequences without quality scores, so filtering could not match that applied to full-length reads. To assign V/J genes and CDR3, sequences were annotated using PyIR, a Python wrapper for IgBLAST v1.9, with IMGT germline references. Reads with weak V/J assignments (E-value above 1e-6), missing CDR3, stop codons, out-of-frame junctions, or ambiguous translated residues were removed. A V3J clonotype was defined by an identical inferred V gene, J gene, and CDR3 amino acid sequence. Percentage overlap between repertoires was calculated by dividing the number of shared unique clonotypes by the size of the smaller repertoire. RTK rarefaction, the Chao1 estimator, and Recon v2.1 estimates of unobserved clonotypes were used to assess repertoire richness. OLGA was used to compute generation probabilities for all TCRbeta clonotypes that the gDNA method yielded from a handful of donors. In TCRdb, the immuneACCESS table is reduced to in-frame sequences with V and J assigned. These tables do not hold every clone; where another copy was compared, an unresolved V gene accounts for under half, and the others remain unexplained. V and J calls and clone size come straight from that table; D and trimming were deduced from the DNA. Within this sample are about 2.1 million clones, with just under 95% of them counted one time only. Of the sample, roughly 1.7% falls within the top ten clones.

Beyond this particular receptor, the publication reports: Sampling was restricted to blood, and TCR repertoires in tissues likely differ from the TCR repertoires found in blood. Based on pairwise subsampling, the degree of clonotype sharing among donors was expected to be affected by sequencing depth. Approximately 5% of naive CD4, 3.5% of naive CD8, approximately 2.2% of memory CD4, and approximately 0.4% of memory CD8 clonotypes were shared across several donors. Compared with non-shared clonotypes, the clonotypes found in all four sorted-subset donors had higher generation probabilities. The genetic and exposure-history diversity represented was limited by the small number of donors. Rarefaction of sorted-subset datasets indicated incomplete sequencing despite the large sequencing depth. Naive subsets generally had larger estimated clonotype richness than memory subsets.

This sequence uses TRBV2 and TRBJ2-4, with no D gene named confidently. This clonotype was sampled from a young man in good health. Some clones in this sample may be carry-over from other donors' samples. Sequenced sample: naive CD8+ T cells from PBMCs. This specimen's cell subset or site label, interpreted: CD45RA+CCR7+. The CDR3 reads as follows: CASSDVGAKNIQYF. The DNA reads TGTGCCAGCAGTGATGTCGGAGCCAAAAACATTCAGTACTTC.